The 28 T cell receptor beta chains reported below all come from one sample, sequenced in a study of identical twins. TCRdb itself ran the 5' RACE reads through MiXCR, one entry per CDR3 protein. The repertoire holds approximately 190,000 distinct CDR3 sequences, with less than 20% as singletons. These data are also associated with another study on T cells expressing NK-cell markers.

The specimen sequenced was CD8+ T cells sorted from blood. The receptors come from a woman younger than 30 in good health.

The V call is TRBV4-1, the J call TRBJ2-1; 14 nucleotides align to TRBD2. The junction had 4 bases not matched to a gene; V was cut back by 1 base and J by 5 bases. This CDR3 contains 17 residues. From germline, CDR1 is MGHRA and CDR2 YSYEKL. The DNA of the CDR3 is TGCGCCAGCAGCCAAGCCGGACTAGCGGGGGGTAACAATGAGCAGTTCTTC. Amino acid sequence: CASSQAGLAGGNNEQFF.

This clonotype was counted ten times or more. V and J are TRBV29-1 and TRBJ1-1; TRBD1 might be the D (5 bases). The germline CDR1 and CDR2 sequences are SQVTM and ANQGSEA. This CDR3 contains 12 residues. V was clipped by 3 bases and J by 4 bases, with 9 bases between them. Here the CDR3 reads CSVEGRGTEAFF. DNA for the CDR3: TGCAGCGTTGAGGGGAGGGGCACTGAAGCTTTCTTT.

A few counts support this clonotype. The chain joins TRBV20-1 to TRBJ2-7; tentatively, D is TRBD2 (6 bases). The V gene lost 0 bases and the J gene lost 4 bases, with 13 bases spanning the gap. The length of the CDR3 is 14 residues. Germline assignment: CDR1 DFQATT and CDR2 SNEGSKA (reference sequence). The CDR3 loop reads CSARDTSRHYEQYF. CDR3 nucleotides: TGCAGTGCTAGAGACACTAGCCGTCATTACGAGCAGTACTTC.

There are a few counts of this clonotype. V and J are TRBV11-3 and TRBJ1-1, with 8 bases fitting TRBD1. CDR1 SGHNT and CDR2 YENEEA come from the germline V gene. The CDR3 extends over 15 amino acids. J gave up 1 base and V 0 bases, and 1 base lay outside the gene matches. CDR3 sequence reads: CASSLDGTGNTEAFF. The CDR3, as DNA: TGTGCCAGCAGCTTAGATGGGACAGGGAACACTGAAGCTTTCTTT. The full variable domain, rest sourced from reference TRBV11-3 and TRBJ1-1, is EAGVVQSPRYKIIEKKQPVAFWCNPISGHNTLYWYLQNLGQGPELLIRYENEEAVDDSQLPKDRFSAERLKGVDSTLKIQPAELGDSAVYLCASSLDGTGNTEAFFGQGTRLTVV.

The chain has TRBV4-2 and TRBJ2-7; no firm D call. Germline V gene data show CDR1 as LGHNA and CDR2 as YNFKEQ. This CDR3 comprises 13 residues. Trimming took 0 bases from V and 2 from J, leaving 5 bases between them. This CDR3 reads CASSQDSAYEQYF. The CDR3 DNA follows: TGTGCCAGCAGCCAAGATTCAGCCTACGAGCAGTACTTC.

This clonotype was detected only a few times. CDR3 bases: TGTGCCAGCAGTCGGTGGCCCATACTGACGGATGAGCAGTTCTTC. Protein sequence: CASSRWPILTDEQFF. The chain joins TRBV6-1 to TRBJ2-1; D not certain. Germline V lookup: CDR1 MNHNS, CDR2 SASEGT. V was shortened by 5 bases and J by 8 bases, with 19 bases between the two germline ends. This CDR3 spans 15 amino acids.

This clonotype was recorded a few times. One end of the junction does not line up with germline, which may come from a read error. This chain connects TRBV2 to TRBJ2-1; no firm D call. The CDR3 extends over 11 amino acids. Germline V gene data show CDR1 as SNHLY and CDR2 as FYNNEI. CDR3: CASSENQRWVF. The CDR3 coding sequence is TGTGCCAGCAGTGAAAACCAACGGTGGGTCTTC.

This clonotype was observed a few times. The chain is built from TRBV6-5 and TRBJ1-6; tentative D call: TRBD1 (5 bases). Germline V gives CDR1 MNHEY, CDR2 SVGAGI. With 2 bases removed from V and 7 bases from J, the gap between germline ends came to 9 bases. The CDR3 covers 14 residues. CDR3 region: CASSYRGLNSPLHF. The CDR3 DNA reads as TGTGCCAGCAGTTACAGGGGTCTAAATTCACCCCTCCACTTT.

This clonotype was detected a few times. The gene calls are TRBV12-3 or TRBV12-4 and TRBJ1-5; D remains unclear. The CDR3 loop spans 15 amino acids. Trimming stripped 5 bases from V and 1 base from J, with 12 bases between. The CDR3 coding sequence is TGTGCCAGCAGTCGACGTCTCGGAAGCAATCAGCCCCAGCATTTT. It translates to CASSRRLGSNQPQHF.

A few counts support this clonotype. The V gene is TRBV20-1, the J gene TRBJ1-1; D ambiguous. The germline CDR1 and CDR2 sequences are DFQATT and SNEGSKA (reference sequence). This CDR3 contains 14 residues. V lost 2 bases and J 6 bases, leaving 16 bases between the germline ends. The CDR3 sequence is CSARNEGRKAEAFF. The CDR3 DNA reads TGCAGTGCTAGAAATGAAGGGAGGAAGGCTGAAGCTTTCTTT.

The chain joins TRBV20-1 to TRBJ2-7, with TRBD1 matching over 7 bases. CDR3 size: 13 residues. V lost 1 base and J lost 3; bases outside the gene matches: 3. CDR1 DFQATT and CDR2 SNEGSKA come from the germline V gene (reference sequence). The CDR3 DNA reads as TGCAGTGCTAGAGGACAGGGAATCTACGAGCAGTACTTC. As protein: CSARGQGIYEQYF.

This clonotype was observed once. The rearrangement uses TRBV7-9 and TRBJ2-5; 10 nucleotides line up with TRBD2. The CDR3 is made up of 17 amino acids. V was pared by 4 bases and J by 0 bases, with 8 bases of the junction left unmatched. The germline CDR1 and CDR2 sequences are SEHNR and FQNEAQ (reference sequence). Here the CDR3 reads CASSSRTSGEDQETQYF. As DNA, the CDR3 is TGTGCCAGCAGCTCTAGGACTAGCGGAGAGGACCAAGAGACCCAGTACTTC. The variable domain in full, with the rest retrieved from reference TRBV7-9 and TRBJ2-5, is DTGVSQNPRHKITKRGQNVTFRCDPISEHNRLYWYRQTLGQGPEFLTYFQNEAQLEKSRLLSDRFSAERPKGSFSTLEIQRTEQGDSAMYLCASSSRTSGEDQETQYFGPGTRLLVL.

This clonotype showed up just a few times. J is TRBJ1-1 and V is TRBV12-3 or TRBV12-4, with D possibly matching TRBD1 (5 bases). This CDR3 is built from 13 residues. The V gene lost 3 bases and the J gene lost 6 bases, with 11 bases spanning the gap. The CDR3 is CASSFQGGAEAFF. CDR3 nucleotides: TGTGCCAGCAGTTTTCAGGGAGGGGCTGAAGCTTTCTTT.

This clonotype was recorded a few times. The CDR3 loop is CASSLTPTGELFF. In nucleotides, the CDR3 is TGTGCCAGCAGCTTGACCCCCACCGGGGAGCTGTTTTTT. V usage is TRBV5-5 and J usage is TRBJ2-2; D call uncertain. The CDR3 length is 13 residues. Looked up from germline, CDR1 is SGHKS and CDR2 is YYEKEE (reference sequence). The germline V and J ends were trimmed by 1 base and 4 bases, with 5 bases remaining between them.

The chain uses TRBV9 and TRBJ2-7; TRBD2 is a possible D gene (5 bases). Germline V gene lookup returns CDR1 SGDLS and CDR2 YYNGEE. This CDR3 contains 14 residues. V lost 6 bases and J lost 2, with 15 bases in between. DNA of the CDR3: TGTGCCAGCAACGAGGGCGACTCGACCTACGAGCAGTACTTC. Amino acid sequence: CASNEGDSTYEQYF.

V and J are TRBV7-8 and TRBJ2-4; 10 bases line up with TRBD2. The trim removed 1 base at V and 2 bases at J, leaving 5 bases unmatched. The CDR3 covers 17 residues. The V gene's germline CDR1 is SGHVS and CDR2 FQNEAQ. The CDR3, as DNA: TGTGCCAGCAGCTTAGGGGCTAGCGGGAGTTCCAAAAACATTCAGTACTTC. Translating it yields CASSLGASGSSKNIQYF.

Turning to this clonotype: A much larger clone sits a single nucleotide away, making a read error possible. V is TRBV5-4 and J is TRBJ2-3, with TRBD2 matching 7 bases. CDR3 size: 14 residues. The germline V gene encodes CDR1 SGHNT and CDR2 YYREEE (reference sequence). CDR3 in amino acids: CPSSLEGGGDTQYF. CDR3 coding DNA: TGTCCCAGCAGCTTGGAAGGCGGGGGAGATACGCAGTATTTT.

The chain links TRBV20-1 to TRBJ2-2; the D is unclear. This CDR3 comprises 14 residues. Germline V gives CDR1 DFQATT, CDR2 SNEGSKA (reference sequence). V was shortened by 1 base and J by 3 bases, with 9 bases between the two germline ends. CDR3 coding DNA: TGCAGTGCTAGAGTTGGATCATACACCGGGGAGCTGTTTTTT. Residues: CSARVGSYTGELFF.

A few counts support this clonotype. The V and J genes are TRBV7-2 and TRBJ2-7; 7 nucleotides match TRBD2. This CDR3 comprises 14 residues. From germline, CDR1 is SGHTA and CDR2 FQGNSA. The J segment lost 6 bases and the V segment lost 2 bases, leaving 7 bases of the junction unmatched. The CDR3 DNA reads as TGTGCCAGCAGCTTATCCCTAGCGGTGACCGAGCAGTACTTC. It translates to CASSLSLAVTEQYF.

The chain employs TRBV27 and TRBJ2-7; D might be TRBD2 (6 bases). V was cut by 3 bases and J by 2 bases, with 14 bases left in between. Germline CDR1 is MNHEY and CDR2 is SMNVEV (reference sequence). This CDR3 has 15 residues. In DNA, the CDR3 is TGTGCCAGCAGTTTCTTCGGGGGAACCACCTACGAGCAGTACTTC. Its protein product is CASSFFGGTTYEQYF.

In its sample, this clonotype was seen a few times. V usage is TRBV11-2 and J usage is TRBJ2-1, with no clear D. This CDR3 is 15 amino acids long. Trimming stripped 4 bases from V and 6 bases from J, with 16 bases between. Per the germline V gene, CDR1 is SGHAT and CDR2 is FQNNGV. The CDR3 DNA sequence: TGTGCCAGCAGCTCTCAAACGTTTTCAGGCAATGAGCAGTTCTTC. Encoded protein: CASSSQTFSGNEQFF.

This clonotype was found a few times. The rearrangement links TRBV15 to TRBJ1-5; D remains ambiguous. Trimming removed 0 bases at V and 4 bases at J, with 10 bases between. The CDR3 is 15 amino acids. From germline, CDR1 is LNHNV and CDR2 YYDKDF (reference sequence). The CDR3 DNA reads TGTGCCACCAGCAGAGACGGACTAGCAAATCAGCCCCAGCATTTT. Protein sequence: CATSRDGLANQPQHF.

The chain carries TRBV2 and TRBJ1-5; D unclear. Trimming pared 8 bases from V and 6 bases from J, leaving 14 bases between. Germline loops: CDR1 SNHLY, CDR2 FYNNEI. The CDR3 consists of 13 residues. As DNA, the CDR3 is TGTGCCAGCTCCTTCGCCGATAGTCAGCCCCAGCATTTT. It specifies CASSFADSQPQHF.

This clonotype was observed a handful of times. The chain combines TRBV4-3 with TRBJ2-1; the D gene is possibly TRBD2 (5 bases). V gave up 0 bases and J gave up 8 bases, with 14 bases separating them. Germline V CDR1 and CDR2: LGHNA, YSLEER. This CDR3 comprises 15 residues. The CDR3 reads CASSQEWRVGDEQFF. Here the CDR3 DNA reads TGCGCCAGCAGCCAAGAATGGCGGGTAGGAGATGAGCAGTTCTTC.

The rearrangement uses TRBV27 and TRBJ2-3; D gene uncertain. V was trimmed by 1 base and J by 1 base, leaving 3 bases between them. The CDR3 has 13 amino acids. The germline V gene encodes CDR1 MNHEY and CDR2 SMNVEV (reference sequence). The CDR3 DNA follows: TGTGCCAGCAGTTTATACGGCACAGATACGCAGTATTTT. Encoded protein: CASSLYGTDTQYF.

This clonotype was observed once. This chain uses TRBV7-9 with TRBJ2-3, with D perhaps TRBD1 (6 bases). Trimming took off 6 bases at V and 3 bases at J, with 22 bases between the two ends. The CDR3 is made up of 17 amino acids. Germline CDR1 SEHNR, CDR2 FQNEAQ (reference sequence). This CDR3 reads CASRPTDSVALTDTQYF. The DNA for the CDR3 is TGTGCCAGCAGACCGACGGACAGCGTCGCGCTTACAGATACGCAGTATTTT.

This clonotype was seen a handful of times. The chain couples TRBV5-1 to TRBJ1-1; TRBD1 agrees at 8 bases. The CDR3 has 16 residues. With 2 bases clipped from V and 5 bases from J, the junction kept 11 bases outside the gene matches. Germline lookup yields CDR1 SGHRS and CDR2 YFSETQ. This CDR3 is CASSFSTGERETEAFF. CDR3 DNA sequence: TGCGCCAGCAGCTTTTCGACAGGGGAGAGAGAAACTGAAGCTTTCTTT.

The genes are TRBV11-2 and TRBJ2-2, with D perhaps matching TRBD2 (5 bases). Germline CDR1 is SGHAT and CDR2 is FQNNGV. V lost 3 bases to trimming and J lost 8 bases, with 13 bases between them. The CDR3 is 14 residues long. CDR3 nucleotides: TGTGCCAGCAGCTTCGAGGGTCTGCCGGGGGAGCTGTTTTTT. This sequence encodes CASSFEGLPGELFF.